The 2 T cell receptor beta chains below were found in one sample sequenced in a study of control samples from healthy donors and cancer patients. Sequencing used immunoSEQ multiplex PCR; TCRdb keeps in-frame clones, though not all of them. The data hold some 100,000 clones, with around 89% observed a single time. What was sequenced was blood. These receptors all stem from a woman between 50 and 59 years old in good health.

This chain joins TRBV18 and TRBJ2-2; D remains unclear. This CDR3 is 15 amino acids long. Germline V gene data show CDR1 as KGHSH and CDR2 as LQKENI. V lost 0 bases to trimming and J lost 0 bases, with 5 bases between them. CDR3: CASSPPAPNTGELFF. The CDR3 nucleotides are TGTGCCAGCTCACCACCGGCACCGAACACCGGGGAGCTGTTTTTT.

The chain is built from TRBV10-1 and TRBJ1-3; D is undetermined. V shed 6 bases and J shed 0 bases, with 9 bases lying between them. Germline CDR1 reads WNHNN; CDR2 reads SYGVQD (reference sequence). This CDR3 is 14 amino acids long. CDR3 protein: CASSPTSSGNTIYF. In DNA form, the CDR3 reads TGCGCCAGCAGCCCTACCAGCTCTGGAAACACCATATATTTT.